One T cell receptor (beta chain) is described in this entry. The antigen is unknown. Investigators spread the genomic DNA of each subset evenly over several immunoSEQ plates. The assay was immunoSEQ multiplex PCR, and TCRdb's table has in-frame clones only and misses some. The sample lists around 1,100,000 clones, around 77% occurring once. These data are taken from a study of shared clonotypes between healthy human individuals. Study details: The study enrolled a couple of women and three men aged 18 to 49. CD4 naive and CD4 memory each took three plates per donor, while CD8 naive took two and CD8 memory one. Regarding the study as a whole: Naive CD4 clonotypes were shared across a handful of donors at roughly 5%.

CDR1 MNHEY and CDR2 SMNVEV come from the germline V gene (reference sequence). The CDR3 has 17 residues. J was trimmed by 1 base and V by 2 bases; bases with no gene match: 9. The sequence derives from a man aged 18 to 30 in good health. Some clones in this sample may be carry-over from other donors' samples. The chain joins TRBV27 to TRBJ2-5; 8 bases line up with TRBD2. The sample consisted of memory CD4+ T cells from PBMCs. Regarding subset: CD45RA-negative fraction. This CDR3 reads CASSLAPPGGGQETQYF. DNA of the CDR3: TGTGCCAGCAGTTTAGCCCCTCCGGGAGGGGGCCAAGAGACCCAGTACTTC.